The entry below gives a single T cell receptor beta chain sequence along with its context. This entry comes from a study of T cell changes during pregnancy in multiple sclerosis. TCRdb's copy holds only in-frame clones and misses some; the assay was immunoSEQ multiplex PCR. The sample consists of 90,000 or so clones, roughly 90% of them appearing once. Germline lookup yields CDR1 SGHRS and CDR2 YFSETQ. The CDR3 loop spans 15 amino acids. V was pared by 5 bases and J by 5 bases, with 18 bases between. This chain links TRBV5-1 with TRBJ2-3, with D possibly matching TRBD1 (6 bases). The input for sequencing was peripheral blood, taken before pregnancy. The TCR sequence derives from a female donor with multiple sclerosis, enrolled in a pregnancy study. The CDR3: CASRTANLGGDTQYF. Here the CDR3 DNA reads TGCGCCAGCAGGACCGCTAACCTAGGGGGAGATACGCAGTATTTT.